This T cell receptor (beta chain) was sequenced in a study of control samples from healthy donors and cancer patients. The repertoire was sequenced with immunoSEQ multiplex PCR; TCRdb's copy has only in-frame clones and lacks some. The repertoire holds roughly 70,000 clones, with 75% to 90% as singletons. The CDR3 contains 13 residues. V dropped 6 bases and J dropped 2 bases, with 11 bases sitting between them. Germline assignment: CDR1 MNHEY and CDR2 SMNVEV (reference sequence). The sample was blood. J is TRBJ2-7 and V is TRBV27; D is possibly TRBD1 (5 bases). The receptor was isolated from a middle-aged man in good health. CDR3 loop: CASSTLGAYEQYF. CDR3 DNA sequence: TGTGCCAGCAGCACCCTAGGGGCCTACGAGCAGTACTTC.